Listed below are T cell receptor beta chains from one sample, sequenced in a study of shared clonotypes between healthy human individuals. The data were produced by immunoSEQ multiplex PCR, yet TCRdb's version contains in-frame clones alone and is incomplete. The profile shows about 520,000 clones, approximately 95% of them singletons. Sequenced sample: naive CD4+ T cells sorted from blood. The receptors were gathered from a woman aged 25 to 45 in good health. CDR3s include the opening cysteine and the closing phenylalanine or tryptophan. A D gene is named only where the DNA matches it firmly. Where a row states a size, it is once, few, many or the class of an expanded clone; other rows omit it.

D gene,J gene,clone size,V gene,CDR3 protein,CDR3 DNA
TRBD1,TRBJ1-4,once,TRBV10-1,CASGTGQKLFF,TGCGCCAGCGGGACAGGCCAAAAACTGTTTTTT
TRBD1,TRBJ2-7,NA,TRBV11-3,CASSLDGTGIYEQYF,TGTGCCAGCAGCTTAGACGGGACAGGGATCTACGAGCAGTACTTC
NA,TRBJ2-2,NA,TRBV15,CATSRGHGELFF,TGTGCCACCAGCAGGGGCCACGGGGAGCTGTTTTTT
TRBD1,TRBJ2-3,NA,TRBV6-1,CASSGQGAPDTQYF,TGTGCCAGCAGTGGACAGGGGGCGCCAGATACGCAGTATTTT
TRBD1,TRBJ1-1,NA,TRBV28,CASTVGQGRTEAFF,TGTGCCAGCACCGTGGGACAGGGGCGGACTGAAGCTTTCTTT
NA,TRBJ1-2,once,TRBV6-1,CASSEYFTDIGNYGYTF,TGTGCCAGCAGTGAATATTTTACAGACATCGGTAACTATGGCTACACCTTC
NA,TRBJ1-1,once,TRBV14,CASSQGRVNTEAFF,TGTGCCAGCAGCCAAGGTAGGGTGAACACTGAAGCTTTCTTT
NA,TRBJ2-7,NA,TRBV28,CASSLWQGATNEQYF,TGTGCCAGCAGTTTATGGCAGGGAGCGACGAACGAGCAGTACTTC
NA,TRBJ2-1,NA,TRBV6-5,CASSYPGTPGREQFF,TGTGCCAGCAGTTACCCCGGTACCCCCGGTAGAGAGCAGTTCTTC
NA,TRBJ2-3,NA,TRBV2,CASSDQRQPQITQYF,TGTGCCAGCAGTGACCAGCGACAACCACAGATAACGCAGTATTTT
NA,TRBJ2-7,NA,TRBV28,CASSLYEYEQYF,TGTGCCAGCAGTTTGTACGAGTACGAGCAGTACTTC
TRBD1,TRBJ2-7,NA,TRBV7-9,CASSPPRDSTYEQYF,TGTGCCAGCAGCCCACCCCGGGACAGTACCTACGAGCAGTACTTC
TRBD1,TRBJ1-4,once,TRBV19,CATSRDREEKLFF,TGTGCCACCTCCCGGGACAGGGAAGAAAAACTGTTTTTT
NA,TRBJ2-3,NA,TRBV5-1,CASSLGVAGYGTDTQYF,TGCGCCAGCAGCTTAGGCGTCGCAGGGTACGGCACAGATACGCAGTATTTT
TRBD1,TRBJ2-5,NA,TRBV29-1,CSVEDRKTGQETQYF,TGCAGCGTTGAAGATCGGAAGACAGGGCAAGAGACCCAGTACTTC
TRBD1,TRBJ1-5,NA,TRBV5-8,CASSLRGQGVRNQPQHF,TGTGCCAGCAGCTTGCGTGGACAGGGCGTTAGGAATCAGCCCCAGCATTTT
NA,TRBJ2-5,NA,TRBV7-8,CASSLAASSETQYF,TGTGCCAGCAGCTTAGCGGCTAGTTCAGAGACCCAGTACTTC
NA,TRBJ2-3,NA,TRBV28,CASREGARNTQYF,TGTGCCAGCAGGGAGGGGGCGCGGAATACGCAGTATTTT
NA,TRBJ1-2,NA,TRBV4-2,CASSRGQGILNYGYTF,TGTGCCAGCAGCCGTGGGCAGGGGATTTTGAACTATGGCTACACCTTC
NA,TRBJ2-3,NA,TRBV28,CASSGRPSSTDTQYF,TGTGCCAGCAGTGGACGACCCTCTAGCACAGATACGCAGTATTTT
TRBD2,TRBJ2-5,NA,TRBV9,CASSVEISGSGTQYF,TGTGCCAGCAGCGTAGAGATTAGCGGGAGCGGGACCCAGTACTTC
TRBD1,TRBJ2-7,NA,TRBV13,CASSFSPTGTESYEQYF,TGTGCCAGCAGCTTTTCCCCCACCGGGACAGAATCCTACGAGCAGTACTTC
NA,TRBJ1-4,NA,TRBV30,CAWSDDSEKLFF,TGTGCCTGGAGTGACGACTCTGAAAAACTGTTTTTT
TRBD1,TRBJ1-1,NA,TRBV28,CASSLIQGAPRAFF,TGTGCCAGCAGTTTAATACAGGGGGCCCCGAGGGCTTTCTTT
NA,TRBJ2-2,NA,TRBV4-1,CASSPADRPGELFF,TGCGCCAGCAGCCCGGCGGATCGACCCGGGGAGCTGTTTTTT
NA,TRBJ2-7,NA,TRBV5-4,CASSLGDAPYEQYF,TGTGCCAGCAGCTTGGGAGACGCTCCCTACGAGCAGTACTTC
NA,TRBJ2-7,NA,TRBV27,CASSLRQGPSYEQYF,TGTGCCAGCAGTTTACGCCAGGGACCCTCCTACGAGCAGTACTTC
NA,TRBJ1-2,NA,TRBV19,CASSMGGHGYTF,TGTGCCAGTAGTATGGGAGGGCACGGCTACACCTTC
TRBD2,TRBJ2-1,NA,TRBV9,CASSVASLAGGSYNEQFF,TGTGCCAGCAGCGTAGCTTCCCTAGCGGGAGGCTCCTACAATGAGCAGTTCTTC
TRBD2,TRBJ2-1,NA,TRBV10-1,CASSDMGGSSYNEQFF,TGCGCCAGCAGTGACATGGGCGGGAGTTCCTACAATGAGCAGTTCTTC
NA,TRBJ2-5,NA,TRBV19,CASRTTGTVQETQYF,TGTGCCAGCCGGACAACCGGTACGGTACAAGAGACCCAGTACTTC
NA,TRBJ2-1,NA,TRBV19,CASSIDPGLGLNEQFF,TGTGCCAGTAGTATCGACCCTGGTTTAGGTCTCAATGAGCAGTTCTTC
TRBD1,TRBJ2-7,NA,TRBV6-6,CASSPSGGAGYEQYF,TGTGCCAGCAGCCCCTCAGGGGGCGCTGGGTACGAGCAGTACTTC
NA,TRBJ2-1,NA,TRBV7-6,CASSSIESSYNEQFF,TGTGCCAGCAGCTCAATAGAGAGCTCCTACAATGAGCAGTTCTTC
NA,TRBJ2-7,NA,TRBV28,CASSQLRGVGEQYF,TGTGCCAGCAGTCAGCTCCGGGGAGTTGGAGAGCAGTACTTC
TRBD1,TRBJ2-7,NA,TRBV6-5,CASRTGLYEQYF,TGTGCCAGCCGGACAGGGCTCTACGAGCAGTACTTC
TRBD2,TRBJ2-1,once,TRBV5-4,CASSTGLAGIYEQFF,TGTGCCAGCAGCACCGGACTAGCGGGAATCTATGAGCAGTTCTTC